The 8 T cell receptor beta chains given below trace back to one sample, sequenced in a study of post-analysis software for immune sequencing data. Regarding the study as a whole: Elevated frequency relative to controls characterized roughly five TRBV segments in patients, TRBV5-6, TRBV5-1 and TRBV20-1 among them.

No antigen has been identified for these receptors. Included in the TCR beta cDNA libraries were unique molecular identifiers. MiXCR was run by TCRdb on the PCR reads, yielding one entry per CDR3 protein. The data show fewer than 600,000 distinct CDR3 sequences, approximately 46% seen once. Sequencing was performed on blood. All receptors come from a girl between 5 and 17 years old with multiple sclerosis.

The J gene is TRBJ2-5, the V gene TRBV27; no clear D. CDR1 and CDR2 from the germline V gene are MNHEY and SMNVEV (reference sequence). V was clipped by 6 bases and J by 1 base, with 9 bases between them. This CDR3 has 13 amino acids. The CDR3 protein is CASRKRIQETQYF. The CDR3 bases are TGTGCCAGCAGAAAGAGAATCCAAGAGACCCAGTACTTC.

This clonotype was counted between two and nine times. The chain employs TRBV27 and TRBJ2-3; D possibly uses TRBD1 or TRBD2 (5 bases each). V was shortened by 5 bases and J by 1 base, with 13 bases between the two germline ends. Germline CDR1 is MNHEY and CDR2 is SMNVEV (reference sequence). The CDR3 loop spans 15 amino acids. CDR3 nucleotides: TGTGCCAGCAGTCCCAGTAGAGGGGGCACAGATACGCAGTATTTT. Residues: CASSPSRGGTDTQYF.

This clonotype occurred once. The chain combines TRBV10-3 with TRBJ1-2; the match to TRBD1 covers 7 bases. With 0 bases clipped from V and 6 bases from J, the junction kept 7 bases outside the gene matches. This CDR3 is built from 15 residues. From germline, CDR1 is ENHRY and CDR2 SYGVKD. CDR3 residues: CAISESRDSVNGYTF. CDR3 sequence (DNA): TGTGCCATCAGTGAGTCTCGGGACAGTGTAAATGGCTACACCTTC.

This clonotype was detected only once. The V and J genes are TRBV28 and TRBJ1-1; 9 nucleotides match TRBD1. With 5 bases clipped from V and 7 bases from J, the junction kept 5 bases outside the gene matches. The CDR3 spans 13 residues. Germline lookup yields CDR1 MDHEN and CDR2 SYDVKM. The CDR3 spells CASSPPGQGEAFF. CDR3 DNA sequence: TGTGCCAGCAGTCCGCCGGGACAGGGTGAAGCTTTCTTT. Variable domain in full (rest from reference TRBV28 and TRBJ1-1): DVKVTQSSRYLVKRTGEKVFLECVQDMDHENMFWYRQDPGLGLRLIYFSYDVKMKEKGDIPEGYSVSREKKERFSLILESASTNQTSMYLCASSPPGQGEAFFGQGTRLTVV.

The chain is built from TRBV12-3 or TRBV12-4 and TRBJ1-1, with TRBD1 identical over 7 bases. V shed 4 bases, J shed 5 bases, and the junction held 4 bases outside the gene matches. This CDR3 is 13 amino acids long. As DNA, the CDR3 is TGTGCCAGCAGTTCAAAGGGACAGACTGAAGCTTTCTTT. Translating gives CASSSKGQTEAFF.

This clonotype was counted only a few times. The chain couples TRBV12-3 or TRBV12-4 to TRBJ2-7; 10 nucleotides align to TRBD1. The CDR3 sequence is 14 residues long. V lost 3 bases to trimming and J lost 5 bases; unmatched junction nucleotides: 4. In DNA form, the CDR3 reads TGTGCCAGCAGTTTCGTGACAGGGGGCGACGAGCAGTACTTC. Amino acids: CASSFVTGGDEQYF.

The CDR3 loop is CASSYAKGRIRYEQFF. The CDR3 DNA follows: TGTGCCAGCAGCTACGCGAAAGGGAGAATACGGTATGAGCAGTTCTTC. The V call is TRBV7-2, the J call TRBJ2-1; D may be TRBD2 (5 bases). The V and J ends lost 4 bases and 8 bases respectively, with 21 bases between them. The germline V gene encodes CDR1 SGHTA and CDR2 FQGNSA. The CDR3 contains 16 residues. The full variable domain, its missing parts supplied by reference TRBV7-2 and TRBJ2-1, is GAGVSQSPSNKVTEKGKDVELRCDPISGHTALYWYRQSLGQGLEFLIYFQGNSAPDKSGLPSDRFSAERTGGSVSTLTIQRTQQEDSAVYLCASSYAKGRIRYEQFFGPGTRLTVL.

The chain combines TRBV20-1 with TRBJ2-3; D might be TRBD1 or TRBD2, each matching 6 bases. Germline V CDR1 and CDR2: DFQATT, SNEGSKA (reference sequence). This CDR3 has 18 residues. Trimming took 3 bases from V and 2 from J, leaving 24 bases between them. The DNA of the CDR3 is TGCAGTGCTAGGCCCCAGTGGGGGGCTGGTGGAAACACAGATACGCAGTATTTT. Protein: CSARPQWGAGGNTDTQYF.